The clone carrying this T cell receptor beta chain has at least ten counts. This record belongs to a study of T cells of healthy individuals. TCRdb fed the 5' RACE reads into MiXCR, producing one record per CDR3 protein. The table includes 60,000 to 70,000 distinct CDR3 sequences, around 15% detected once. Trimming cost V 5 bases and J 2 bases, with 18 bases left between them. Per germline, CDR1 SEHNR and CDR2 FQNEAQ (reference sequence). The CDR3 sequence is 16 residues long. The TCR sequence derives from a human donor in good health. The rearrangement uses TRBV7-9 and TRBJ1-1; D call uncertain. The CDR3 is CASSPPYRSANTEAFF. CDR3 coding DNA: TGTGCCAGCAGCCCCCCCTATAGATCGGCCAACACTGAAGCTTTCTTT.